Listed below are T cell receptor beta chains from one sample, sequenced in a study of OX40 agonist ivuxolimab in advanced cancers. Method: immunoSEQ multiplex PCR; TCRdb's copy keeps in-frame clones and lacks some. The profile shows about 44,000 clones, around 85% of them singletons. Sequenced here: CD4+ or CD8+ T cells sorted from blood, sampled in a trial of the OX40 agonist ivuxolimab. The receptors come from an adult with an advanced solid tumor such as melanoma, head and neck, liver or kidney cancer. CDR3s include the opening cysteine and the closing phenylalanine or tryptophan. A D gene is named only where the DNA matches it firmly. Clone size appears in some rows only: once, few, many, or a class for an expanded clone.

>-|TRBV6-7|-|TRBJ2-1
TGTGCCAGCAGTTCACACGGGGCGCGGGATGAGCAGTTCTTC
CASSSHGARDEQFF
>-|TRBV6-1|TRBD1|TRBJ1-1
TGTGCCAGCAGTGAAGCGCGTCTACAGGGGACGAACACTGAAGCTTTCTTT
CASSEARLQGTNTEAFF
>-|TRBV10-3|-|TRBJ1-5
TGTGCCATCAGTGAGTCGAATCAGCCCCAGCATTTT
CAISESNQPQHF
>-|TRBV27|TRBD2|TRBJ2-1
TGTGCCAGCAGACTAGCGGGGGCCAGCTCCTACAATGAGCAGTTCTTC
CASRLAGASSYNEQFF
>-|TRBV7-8|TRBD2|TRBJ2-7
TGTGCCAGCAGCTTAGGGGCCCCGGGAGCGGGGATAATAGCCTACGAGCAGTACTTC
CASSLGAPGAGIIAYEQYF
>-|TRBV29-1|TRBD2|TRBJ2-6
TGCAGCGTTGATAGCGGGGTCGGGGCCAACGTCCTGACTTTC
CSVDSGVGANVLTF
>few|TRBV6-5|-|TRBJ1-2
TGTGCCAGCAGAACCCGGGACACTGATTTTTATGGCTACACCTTC
CASRTRDTDFYGYTF
>-|TRBV19|TRBD1|TRBJ2-1
TGTGCCAGTAGGTCCGGGACAGGGGGCAGCGGGAGGGCCTACAATGAGCAGTTCTTC
CASRSGTGGSGRAYNEQFF
>-|TRBV7-3|TRBD1|TRBJ1-1
TGTGCCAGCAGCTTAACCCCCGACAGGGATCAAACTGAAGCTTTCTTT
CASSLTPDRDQTEAFF
>-|TRBV28|-|TRBJ1-2
TGTGCCACCGTGTCTAACTATGGCTACACCTTC
CATVSNYGYTF
>-|TRBV4-1|-|TRBJ2-4
TGCGCCAGCAGCCAAGACAAGGACAGCCAAGCCAAAAACATTCAGTACTTC
CASSQDKDSQAKNIQYF
>-|TRBV6-5|-|TRBJ2-7
TGTGCCAGCAGCGGAGGAACCTACGAGCAGTACTTC
CASSGGTYEQYF
>-|TRBV28|-|TRBJ1-2
TGTGCCAGCACAGCTCAGGGAGGCTACACCTTC
CASTAQGGYTF
>-|TRBV4-1|-|TRBJ2-7
TGCGCCAGCAGCTCCGGAAGCTCCTACGAGCAGTACTTC
CASSSGSSYEQYF
>-|TRBV18|-|TRBJ2-1
TGTGCCAGCTCACCCTCCAACAGCAATGAGCAGTTCTTC
CASSPSNSNEQFF
>-|TRBV2|-|TRBJ2-2
TGTGCCAGCAGTAAACAGGGCTCCGTTGGCACCGGGGAGCTGTTTTTT
CASSKQGSVGTGELFF
>-|TRBV30|-|TRBJ1-2
TGTGCCTGGAGTATCGTTCTGGGCTATGGCTACACCTTC
CAWSIVLGYGYTF
>-|TRBV5-1|-|TRBJ2-7
TGCGCCAGCAGCTTGGGGGTTGGAGCGACCTCCTACGAGCAGTACTTC
CASSLGVGATSYEQYF
>-|TRBV30|-|TRBJ1-5
TGTGCCTGGAGTGTAGGCAGGGGCAATCAGCCCCAGCATTTT
CAWSVGRGNQPQHF
>-|TRBV15|-|TRBJ2-7
TGTGCCACCAGCAGAGGTTCCGGACAGTCCTACGAGCAGTACTTC
CATSRGSGQSYEQYF
>-|TRBV6-1|TRBD1|TRBJ2-7
TGTGCCAGCAGTGAGAGGACAGGGTTTTTCTACGAGCAGTACTTC
CASSERTGFFYEQYF
>-|TRBV5-1|TRBD1|TRBJ2-5
TGCGCCAGCAGCGTGGTACAGGGGGGTATAGAGACCCAGTACTTC
CASSVVQGGIETQYF
>-|TRBV29-1|TRBD1|TRBJ1-2
TGCAGCGCTCCGGGACAGGGACATGGCTACACCTTC
CSAPGQGHGYTF
>-|TRBV7-9|-|TRBJ2-2
TGTGCCAGCAGTCCATTGGGGCAGGGAGGCACCGGGGAGCTGTTTTTT
CASSPLGQGGTGELFF
>few|TRBV28|-|TRBJ2-2
TGTGCCAGCAGTCGACAGTCCGCGAACACCGGGGAGCTGTTTTTT
CASSRQSANTGELFF
>-|TRBV7-2|-|TRBJ1-5
TGTGCCAGCAGCCCTAGCAATCAGCCCCAGCATTTT
CASSPSNQPQHF